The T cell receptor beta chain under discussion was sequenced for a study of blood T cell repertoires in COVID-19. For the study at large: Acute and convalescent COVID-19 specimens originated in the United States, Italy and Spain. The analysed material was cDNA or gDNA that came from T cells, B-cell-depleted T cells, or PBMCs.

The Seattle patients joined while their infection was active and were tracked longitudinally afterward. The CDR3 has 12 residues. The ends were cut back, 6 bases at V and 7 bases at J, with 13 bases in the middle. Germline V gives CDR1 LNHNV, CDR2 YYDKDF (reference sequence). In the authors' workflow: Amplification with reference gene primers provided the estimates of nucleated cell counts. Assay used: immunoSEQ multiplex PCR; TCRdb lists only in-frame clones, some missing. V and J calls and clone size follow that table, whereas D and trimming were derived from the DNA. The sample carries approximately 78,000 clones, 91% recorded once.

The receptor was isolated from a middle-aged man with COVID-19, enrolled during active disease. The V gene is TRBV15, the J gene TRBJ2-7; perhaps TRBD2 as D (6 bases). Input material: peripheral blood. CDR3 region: CATRGLGGEQYF. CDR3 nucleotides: TGTGCCACCAGAGGGTTGGGGGGAGAGCAGTACTTC. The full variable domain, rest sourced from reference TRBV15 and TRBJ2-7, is DAMVIQNPRYQVTQFGKPVTLSCSQTLNHNVMYWYQQKSSQAPKLLFHYYDKDFNNEADTPDNFQSRRPNTSFCFLDIRSPGLGDTAMYLCATRGLGGEQYFGPGTRLTVT.